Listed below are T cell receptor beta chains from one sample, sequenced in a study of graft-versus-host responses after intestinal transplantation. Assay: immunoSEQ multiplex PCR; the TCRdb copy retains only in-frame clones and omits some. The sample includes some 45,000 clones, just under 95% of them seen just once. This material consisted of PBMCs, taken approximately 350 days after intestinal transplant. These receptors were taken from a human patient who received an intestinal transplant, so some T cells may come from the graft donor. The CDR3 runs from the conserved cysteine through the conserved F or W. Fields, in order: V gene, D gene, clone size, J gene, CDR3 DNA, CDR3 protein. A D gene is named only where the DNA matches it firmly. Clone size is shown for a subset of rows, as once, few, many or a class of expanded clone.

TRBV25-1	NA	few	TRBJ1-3	TGTGCCAGCAGTGTCACAGGGCCCTCTGGAAACACCATATATTTT	CASSVTGPSGNTIYF
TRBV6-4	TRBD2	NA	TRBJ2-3	TGTGCCAGCAGTGCAGGGACTAGCGGGACAGATACGCAGTATTTT	CASSAGTSGTDTQYF
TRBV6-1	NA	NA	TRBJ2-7	TGTGCCAGCAGTGTCGGTTTTGGCTACGAGCAGTACTTC	CASSVGFGYEQYF
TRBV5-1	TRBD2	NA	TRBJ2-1	TGCGCCAGCAGTCAAACTCTAGCGGGGGGTGAGCAGTTCTTC	CASSQTLAGGEQFF
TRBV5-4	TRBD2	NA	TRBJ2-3	TGTGCCAGCAGCTTCGGGGTGGGACTAGTCGACTCTACGCAGTATTTT	CASSFGVGLVDSTQYF
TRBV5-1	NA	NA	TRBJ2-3	TGCGCCAGCAGCTCGGAGGGGACACTATTACCCACAGATACGCAGTATTTT	CASSSEGTLLPTDTQYF
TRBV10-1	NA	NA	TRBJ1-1	TGCGCCAGCAGTGACGGACAGCAAGCTTTCTTT	CASSDGQQAFF
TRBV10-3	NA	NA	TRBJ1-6	TGTGCCATCAGTGGCGGTGGGGGGGTCTCACCCCTCCACTTT	CAISGGGGVSPLHF
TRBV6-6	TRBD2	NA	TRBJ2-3	TGTGCCAGCAGTTTAGCGGGAGGAACAGATACGCAGTATTTT	CASSLAGGTDTQYF
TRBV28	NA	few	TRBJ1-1	TGTGCCAGCAGCATGAACACTGAAGCTTTCTTT	CASSMNTEAFF
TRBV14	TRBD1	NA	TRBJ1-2	TGTGCCAGCAGCCAAGTCCCAGGGGGAGATGGCTACACCTTC	CASSQVPGGDGYTF
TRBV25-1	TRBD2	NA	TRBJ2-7	TGTGCCAGCTCAATGGCGGGACTAACCTACGAGCAGTACTTC	CASSMAGLTYEQYF
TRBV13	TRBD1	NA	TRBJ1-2	TGTGCCAGCAGCTTGGACAGGGAGGAAATCTATGGCTACACCTTC	CASSLDREEIYGYTF
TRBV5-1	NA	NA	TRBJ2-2	TGCGCCAGCAGCCCCCGCGGGCGGGGTGACACCGGGGAGCTGTTTTTT	CASSPRGRGDTGELFF
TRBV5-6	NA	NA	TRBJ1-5	TGTGCCAGCAGCTTGGCCACTGGACAGCCCCAGCATTTT	CASSLATGQPQHF
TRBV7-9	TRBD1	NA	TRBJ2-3	TGTGCCAGCAGCGAGGGACAGCCTATAAGCACAGATACGCAGTATTTT	CASSEGQPISTDTQYF